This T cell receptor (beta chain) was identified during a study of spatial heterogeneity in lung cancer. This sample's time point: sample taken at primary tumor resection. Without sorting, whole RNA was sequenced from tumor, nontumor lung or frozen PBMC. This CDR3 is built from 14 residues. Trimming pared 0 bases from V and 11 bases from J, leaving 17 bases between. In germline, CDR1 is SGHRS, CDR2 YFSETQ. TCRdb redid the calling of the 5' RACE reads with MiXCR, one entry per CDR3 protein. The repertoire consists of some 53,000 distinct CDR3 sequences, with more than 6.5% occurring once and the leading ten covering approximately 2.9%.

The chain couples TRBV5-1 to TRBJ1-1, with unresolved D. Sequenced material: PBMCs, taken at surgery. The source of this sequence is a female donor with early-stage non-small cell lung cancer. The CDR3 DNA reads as TGCGCCAGCAGCTTGGACCGATTGGACCTAGGGGCTTTCTTT. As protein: CASSLDRLDLGAFF.